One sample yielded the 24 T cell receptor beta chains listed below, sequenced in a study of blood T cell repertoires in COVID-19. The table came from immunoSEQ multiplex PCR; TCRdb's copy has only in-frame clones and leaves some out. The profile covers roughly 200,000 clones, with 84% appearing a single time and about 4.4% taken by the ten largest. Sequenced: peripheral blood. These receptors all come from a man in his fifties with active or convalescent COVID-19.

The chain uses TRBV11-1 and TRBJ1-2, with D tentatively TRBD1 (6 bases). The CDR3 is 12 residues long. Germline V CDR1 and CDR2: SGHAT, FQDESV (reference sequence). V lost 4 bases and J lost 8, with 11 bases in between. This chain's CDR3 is CASSSNRDGYTF. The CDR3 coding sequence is TGTGCCAGCAGCTCCAACAGGGACGGCTACACCTTC.

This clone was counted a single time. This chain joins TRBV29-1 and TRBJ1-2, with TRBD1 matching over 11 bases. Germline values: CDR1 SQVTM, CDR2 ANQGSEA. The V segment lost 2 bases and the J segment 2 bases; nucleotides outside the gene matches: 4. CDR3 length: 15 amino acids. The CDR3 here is CSVEKGTGGNYGYTF. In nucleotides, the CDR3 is TGCAGCGTTGAAAAGGGGACAGGGGGAAACTATGGCTACACCTTC.

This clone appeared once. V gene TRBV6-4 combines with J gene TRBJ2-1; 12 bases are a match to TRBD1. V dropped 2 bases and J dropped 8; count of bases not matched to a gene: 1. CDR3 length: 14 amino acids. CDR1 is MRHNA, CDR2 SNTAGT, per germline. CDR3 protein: CASSDGTGGDEQFF. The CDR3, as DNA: TGTGCCAGCAGTGACGGGACAGGGGGCGATGAGCAGTTCTTC.

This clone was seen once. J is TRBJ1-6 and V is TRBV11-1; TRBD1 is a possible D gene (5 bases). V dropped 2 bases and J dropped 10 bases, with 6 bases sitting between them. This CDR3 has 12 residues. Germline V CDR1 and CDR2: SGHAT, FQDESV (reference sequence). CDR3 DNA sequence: TGTGCCAGCAGCTTAAGGGGATCACCCCTCCACTTT. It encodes CASSLRGSPLHF. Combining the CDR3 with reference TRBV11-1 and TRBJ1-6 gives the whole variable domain EAEVAQSPRYKITEKSQAVAFWCDPISGHATLYWYRQILGQGPELLVQFQDESVVDDSQLPKDRFSAERLKGVDSTLKIQPAELGDSAMYLCASSLRGSPLHFGNGTRLTVT.

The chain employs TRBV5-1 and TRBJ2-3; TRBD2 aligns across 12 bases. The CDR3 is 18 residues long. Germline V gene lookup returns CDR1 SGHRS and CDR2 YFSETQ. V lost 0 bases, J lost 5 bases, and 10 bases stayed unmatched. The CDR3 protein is CASSLAGKLAGGLDTQYF. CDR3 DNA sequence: TGCGCCAGCAGCTTGGCCGGTAAACTAGCGGGGGGTTTAGATACGCAGTATTTT.

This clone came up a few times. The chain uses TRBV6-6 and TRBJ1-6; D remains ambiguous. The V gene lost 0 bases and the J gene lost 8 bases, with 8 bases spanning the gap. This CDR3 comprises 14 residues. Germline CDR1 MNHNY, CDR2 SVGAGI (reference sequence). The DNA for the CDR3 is TGTGCCAGCAGTTACTCCGGGGAGGATTCACCCCTCCACTTT. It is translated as CASSYSGEDSPLHF.

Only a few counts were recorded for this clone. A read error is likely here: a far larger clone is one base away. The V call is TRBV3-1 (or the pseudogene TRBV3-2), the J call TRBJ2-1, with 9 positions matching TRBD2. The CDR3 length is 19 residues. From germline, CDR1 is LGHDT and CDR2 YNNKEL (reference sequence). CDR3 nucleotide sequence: TGTCCCAGCAGCCAAGATTGGGGCGGGGGGGCCAGGTCCTACAATGAGCAGTTCTTC. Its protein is CPSSQDWGGGARSYNEQFF.

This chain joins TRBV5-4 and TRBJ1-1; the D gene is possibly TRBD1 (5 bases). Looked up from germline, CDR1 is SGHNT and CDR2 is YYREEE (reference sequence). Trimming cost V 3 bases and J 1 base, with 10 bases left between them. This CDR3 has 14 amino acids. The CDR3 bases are TGTGCCAGCAGCTGGCAGGGTCAGAACACTGAAGCTTTCTTT. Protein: CASSWQGQNTEAFF.

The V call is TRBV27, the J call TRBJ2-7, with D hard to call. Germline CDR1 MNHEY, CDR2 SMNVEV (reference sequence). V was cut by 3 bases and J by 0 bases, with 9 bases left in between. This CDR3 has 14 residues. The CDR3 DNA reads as TGTGCCAGCAGTTTGGCAGGCAGCTCCTACGAGCAGTACTTC. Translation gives CASSLAGSSYEQYF.

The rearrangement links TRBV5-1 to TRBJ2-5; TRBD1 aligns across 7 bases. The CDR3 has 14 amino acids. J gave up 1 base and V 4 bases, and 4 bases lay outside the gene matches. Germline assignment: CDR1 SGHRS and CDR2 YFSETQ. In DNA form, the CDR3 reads TGCGCCAGCAGCCCACAGGGGTCCCAAGAGACCCAGTACTTC. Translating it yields CASSPQGSQETQYF.

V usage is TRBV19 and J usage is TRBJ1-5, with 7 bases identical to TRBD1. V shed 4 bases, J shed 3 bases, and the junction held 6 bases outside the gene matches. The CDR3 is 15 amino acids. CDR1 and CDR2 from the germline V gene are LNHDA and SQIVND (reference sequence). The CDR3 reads CASSRTGAYNQPQHF. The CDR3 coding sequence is TGTGCCAGTAGTAGGACAGGCGCTTACAATCAGCCCCAGCATTTT.

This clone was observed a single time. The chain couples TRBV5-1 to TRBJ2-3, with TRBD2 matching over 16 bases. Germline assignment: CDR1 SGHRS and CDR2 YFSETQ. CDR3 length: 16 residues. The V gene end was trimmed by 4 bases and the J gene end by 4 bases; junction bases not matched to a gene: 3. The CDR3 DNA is TGCGCCAGCAGCCCGGGACTAGCGGGGGGGTCAGATACGCAGTATTTT. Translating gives CASSPGLAGGSDTQYF.

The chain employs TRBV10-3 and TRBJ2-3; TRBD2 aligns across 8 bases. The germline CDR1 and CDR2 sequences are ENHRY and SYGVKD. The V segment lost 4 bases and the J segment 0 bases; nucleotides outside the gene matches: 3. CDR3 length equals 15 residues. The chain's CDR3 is CAISVSGGSTDTQYF. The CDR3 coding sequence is TGTGCCATCAGTGTAAGCGGGGGAAGCACAGATACGCAGTATTTT.

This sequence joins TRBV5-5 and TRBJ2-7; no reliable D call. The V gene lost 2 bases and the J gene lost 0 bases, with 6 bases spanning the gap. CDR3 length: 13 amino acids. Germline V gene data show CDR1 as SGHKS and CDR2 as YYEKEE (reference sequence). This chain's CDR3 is CASSLLPSYEQYF. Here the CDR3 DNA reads TGTGCCAGCAGCTTACTCCCCTCCTACGAGCAGTACTTC. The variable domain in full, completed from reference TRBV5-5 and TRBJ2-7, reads DAGVTQSPTHLIKTRGQQVTLRCSPISGHKSVSWYQQVLGQGPQFIFQYYEKEERGRGNFPDRFSARQFPNYSSELNVNALLLGDSALYLCASSLLPSYEQYFGPGTRLTVT.

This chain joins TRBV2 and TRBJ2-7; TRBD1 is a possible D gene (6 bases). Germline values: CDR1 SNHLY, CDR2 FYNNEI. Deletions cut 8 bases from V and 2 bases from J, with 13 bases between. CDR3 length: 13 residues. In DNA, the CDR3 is TGTGCCAGCCTCCGGGACACGGCCTACGAGCAGTACTTC. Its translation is CASLRDTAYEQYF.

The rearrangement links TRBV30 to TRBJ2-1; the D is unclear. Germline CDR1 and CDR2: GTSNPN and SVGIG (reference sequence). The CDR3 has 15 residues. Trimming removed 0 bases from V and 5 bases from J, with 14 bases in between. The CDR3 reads CAWSVDVAKNNEQFF. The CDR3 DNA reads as TGTGCCTGGAGTGTAGATGTCGCTAAGAACAATGAGCAGTTCTTC.

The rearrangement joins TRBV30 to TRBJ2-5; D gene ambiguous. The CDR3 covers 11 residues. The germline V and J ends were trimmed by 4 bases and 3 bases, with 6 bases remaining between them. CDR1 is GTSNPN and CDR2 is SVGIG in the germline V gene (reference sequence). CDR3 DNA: TGTGCCTGGACCCGTGAAGAGACCCAGTACTTC. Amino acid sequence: CAWTREETQYF.

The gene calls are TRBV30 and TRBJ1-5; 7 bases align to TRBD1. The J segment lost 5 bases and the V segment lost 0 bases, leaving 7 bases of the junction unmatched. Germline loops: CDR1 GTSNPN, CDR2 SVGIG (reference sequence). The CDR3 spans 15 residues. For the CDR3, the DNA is TGTGCCTGGAGTGTACTAGGGCAGGGGGATCAGCCCCAGCATTTT. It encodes CAWSVLGQGDQPQHF.

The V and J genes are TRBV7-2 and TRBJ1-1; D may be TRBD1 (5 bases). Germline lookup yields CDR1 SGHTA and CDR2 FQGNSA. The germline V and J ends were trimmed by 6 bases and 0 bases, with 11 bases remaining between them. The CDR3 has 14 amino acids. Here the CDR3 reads CASSVLGLNTEAFF. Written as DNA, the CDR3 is TGTGCCAGCAGTGTCTTGGGGCTGAACACTGAAGCTTTCTTT.

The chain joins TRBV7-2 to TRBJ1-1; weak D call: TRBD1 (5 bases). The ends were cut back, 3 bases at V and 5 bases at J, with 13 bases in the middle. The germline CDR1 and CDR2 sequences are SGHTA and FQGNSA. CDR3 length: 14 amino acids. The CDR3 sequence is CASSFGGVQTEAFF. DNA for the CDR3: TGTGCCAGCAGCTTTGGAGGGGTTCAGACTGAAGCTTTCTTT.

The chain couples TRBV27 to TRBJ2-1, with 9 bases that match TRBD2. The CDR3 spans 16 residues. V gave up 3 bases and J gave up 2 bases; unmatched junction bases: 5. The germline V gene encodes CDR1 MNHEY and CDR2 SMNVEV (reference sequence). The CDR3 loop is CASSFQAGGPYNEQFF. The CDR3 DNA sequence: TGTGCCAGCAGTTTCCAAGCGGGGGGCCCCTACAATGAGCAGTTCTTC.

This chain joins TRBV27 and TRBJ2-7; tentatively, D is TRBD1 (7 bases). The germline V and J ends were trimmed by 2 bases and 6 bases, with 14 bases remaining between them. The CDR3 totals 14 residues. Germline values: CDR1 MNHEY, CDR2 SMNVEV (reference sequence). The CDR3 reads CASSLGQGGLEQYF. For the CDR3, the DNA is TGTGCCAGCAGTTTAGGGCAGGGGGGCCTCGAGCAGTACTTC.

CDR3 loop: CASSAGLNYEQYF. CDR3 in DNA: TGCGCCAGCAGCGCGGGACTGAACTACGAGCAGTACTTC. The rearrangement uses TRBV5-1 and TRBJ2-7, with D possibly being TRBD2 (6 bases). Germline loops: CDR1 SGHRS, CDR2 YFSETQ. CDR3 length: 13 amino acids. V dropped 4 bases and J dropped 3 bases, with 11 bases sitting between them. The whole variable domain, filled in from reference TRBV5-1 and TRBJ2-7, reads KAGVTQTPRYLIKTRGQQVTLSCSPISGHRSVSWYQQTPGQGLQFLFEYFSETQRNKGNFPGRFSGRQFSNSRSEMNVSTLELGDSALYLCASSAGLNYEQYFGPGTRLTVT.

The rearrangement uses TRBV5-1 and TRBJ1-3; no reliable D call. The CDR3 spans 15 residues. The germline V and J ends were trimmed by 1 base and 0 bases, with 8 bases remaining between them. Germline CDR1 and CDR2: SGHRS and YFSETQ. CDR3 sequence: CASSLQASSGNTIYF. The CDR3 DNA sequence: TGCGCCAGCAGCTTGCAGGCGAGCTCTGGAAACACCATATATTTT.